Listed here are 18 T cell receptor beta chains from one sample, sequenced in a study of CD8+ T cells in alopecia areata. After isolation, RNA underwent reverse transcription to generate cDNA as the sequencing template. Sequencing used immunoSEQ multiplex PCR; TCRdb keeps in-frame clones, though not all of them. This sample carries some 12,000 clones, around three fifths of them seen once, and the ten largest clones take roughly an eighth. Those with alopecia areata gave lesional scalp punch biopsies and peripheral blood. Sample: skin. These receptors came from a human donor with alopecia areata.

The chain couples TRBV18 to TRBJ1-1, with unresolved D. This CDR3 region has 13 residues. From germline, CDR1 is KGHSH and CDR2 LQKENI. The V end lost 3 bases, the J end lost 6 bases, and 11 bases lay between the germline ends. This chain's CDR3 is CASSPTGGSEAFF. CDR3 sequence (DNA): TGTGCCAGCTCACCCACGGGAGGCTCTGAAGCTTTCTTT.

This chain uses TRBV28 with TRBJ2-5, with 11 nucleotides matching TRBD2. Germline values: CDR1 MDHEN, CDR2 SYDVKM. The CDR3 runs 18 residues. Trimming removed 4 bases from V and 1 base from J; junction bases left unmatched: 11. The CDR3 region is CASSSGLETSGVQETQYF. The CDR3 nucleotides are TGTGCCAGCAGTTCAGGGTTGGAGACTAGCGGGGTCCAAGAGACCCAGTACTTC.

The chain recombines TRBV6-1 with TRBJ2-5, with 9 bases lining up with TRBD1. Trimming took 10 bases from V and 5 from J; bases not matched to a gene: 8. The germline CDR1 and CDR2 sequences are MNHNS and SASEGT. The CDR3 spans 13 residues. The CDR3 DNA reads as TGTGCCACCGAAACAGGGGGCGGGGAGACCCAGTACTTC. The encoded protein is CATETGGGETQYF.

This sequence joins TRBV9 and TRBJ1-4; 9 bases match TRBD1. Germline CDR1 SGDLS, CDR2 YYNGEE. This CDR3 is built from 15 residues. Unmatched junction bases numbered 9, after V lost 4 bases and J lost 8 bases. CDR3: CASSPRGDRAEKLFF. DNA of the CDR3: TGTGCCAGCAGCCCCCGTGGGGACAGGGCGGAAAAACTGTTTTTT.

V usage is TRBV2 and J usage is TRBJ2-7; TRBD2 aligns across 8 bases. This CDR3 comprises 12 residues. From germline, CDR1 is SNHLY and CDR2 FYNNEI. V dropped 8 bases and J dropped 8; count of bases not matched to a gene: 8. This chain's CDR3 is CASAGGAGKQYF. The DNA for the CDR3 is TGTGCCAGCGCGGGAGGTGCGGGGAAGCAGTACTTC.

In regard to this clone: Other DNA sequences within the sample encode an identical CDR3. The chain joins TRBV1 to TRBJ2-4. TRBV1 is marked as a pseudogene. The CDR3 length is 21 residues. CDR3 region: CTTSQGHGVVFVPKVWSIQYF. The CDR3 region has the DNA TGCACCACCAGCCAAGGGCATGGGGTTGTGTTCGTCCCAAAGGTGTGGAGCATTCAGTACTTC.

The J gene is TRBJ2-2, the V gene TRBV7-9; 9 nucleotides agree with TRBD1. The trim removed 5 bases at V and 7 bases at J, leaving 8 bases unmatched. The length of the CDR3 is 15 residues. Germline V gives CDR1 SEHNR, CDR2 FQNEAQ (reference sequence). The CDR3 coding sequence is TGTGCCAGCAGCCCGTCTAGACAGGGGGTCGGGGAGCTGTTTTTT. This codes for CASSPSRQGVGELFF.

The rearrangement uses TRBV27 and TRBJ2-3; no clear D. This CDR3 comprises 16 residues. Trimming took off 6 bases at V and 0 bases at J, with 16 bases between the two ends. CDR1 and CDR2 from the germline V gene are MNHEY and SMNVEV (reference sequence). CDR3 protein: CASRTLPTFSTDTQYF. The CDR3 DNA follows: TGTGCCAGCAGAACCCTACCAACCTTTAGCACAGATACGCAGTATTTT.

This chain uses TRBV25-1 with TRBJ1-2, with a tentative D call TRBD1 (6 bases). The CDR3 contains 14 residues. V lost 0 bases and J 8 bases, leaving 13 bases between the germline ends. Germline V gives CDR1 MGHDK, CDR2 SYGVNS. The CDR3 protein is CASSEYISGDGYTF. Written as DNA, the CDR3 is TGTGCCAGCAGTGAATATATTTCAGGGGACGGCTACACCTTC.

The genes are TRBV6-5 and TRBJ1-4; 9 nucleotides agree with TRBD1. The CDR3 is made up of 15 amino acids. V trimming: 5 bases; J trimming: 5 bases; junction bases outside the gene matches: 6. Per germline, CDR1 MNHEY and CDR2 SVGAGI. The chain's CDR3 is CASSRTGQGNEKLFF. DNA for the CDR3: TGTGCCAGCAGTCGTACCGGACAGGGGAATGAAAAACTGTTTTTT.

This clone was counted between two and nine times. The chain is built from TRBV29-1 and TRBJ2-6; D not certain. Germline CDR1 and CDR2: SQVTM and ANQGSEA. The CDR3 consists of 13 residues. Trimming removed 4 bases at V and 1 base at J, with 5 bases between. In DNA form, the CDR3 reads TGCAGCGTTGCGAGATCTGGGGCCAACGTCCTGACTTTC. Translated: CSVARSGANVLTF.

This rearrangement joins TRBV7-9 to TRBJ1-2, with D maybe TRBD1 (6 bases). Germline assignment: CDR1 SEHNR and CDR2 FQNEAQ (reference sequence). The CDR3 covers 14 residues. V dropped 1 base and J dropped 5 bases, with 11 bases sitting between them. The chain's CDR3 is CASSLGRGGYGYTF. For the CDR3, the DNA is TGTGCCAGCAGCTTAGGCAGGGGAGGTTATGGCTACACCTTC.

CDR3 nucleotides: TGTGCCTGGAGCAAGCGACAGTCGGGGGCGGCGAACACCGGGGAGCTGTTTTTT. Its protein is CAWSKRQSGAANTGELFF. V usage is TRBV30 and J usage is TRBJ2-2, with D perhaps TRBD1 or TRBD2 (6 bases each). The length of the CDR3 is 18 residues. CDR1 GTSNPN and CDR2 SVGIG come from the germline V gene (reference sequence). V was clipped by 3 bases and J by 0 bases, with 20 bases between them.

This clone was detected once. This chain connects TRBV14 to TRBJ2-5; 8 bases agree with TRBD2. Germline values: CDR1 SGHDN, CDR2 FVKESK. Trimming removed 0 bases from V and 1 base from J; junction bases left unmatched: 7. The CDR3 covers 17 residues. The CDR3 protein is CASSQESSGPFQETQYF. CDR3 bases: TGTGCCAGCAGCCAAGAGTCTAGCGGGCCGTTCCAAGAGACCCAGTACTTC.

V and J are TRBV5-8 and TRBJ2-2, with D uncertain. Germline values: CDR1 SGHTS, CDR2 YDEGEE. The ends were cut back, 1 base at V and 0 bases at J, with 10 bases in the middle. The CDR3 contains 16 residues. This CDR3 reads CASSLFTVTNTGELFF. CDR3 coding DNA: TGTGCCAGCAGCTTGTTTACAGTTACGAACACCGGGGAGCTGTTTTTT.

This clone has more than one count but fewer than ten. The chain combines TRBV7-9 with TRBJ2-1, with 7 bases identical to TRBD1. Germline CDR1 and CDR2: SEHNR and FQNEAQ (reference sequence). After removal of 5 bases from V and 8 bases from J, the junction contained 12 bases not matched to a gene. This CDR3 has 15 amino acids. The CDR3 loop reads CASSLRRGGAHEQFF. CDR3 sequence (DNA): TGTGCCAGCAGCCTTCGAAGAGGGGGCGCGCATGAGCAGTTCTTC.

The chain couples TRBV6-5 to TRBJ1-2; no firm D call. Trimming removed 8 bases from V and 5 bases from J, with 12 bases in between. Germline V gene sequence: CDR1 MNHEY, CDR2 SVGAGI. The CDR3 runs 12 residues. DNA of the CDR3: TGTGCCAGCTCCCCCCTGGGGTATGGCTACACCTTC. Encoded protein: CASSPLGYGYTF.

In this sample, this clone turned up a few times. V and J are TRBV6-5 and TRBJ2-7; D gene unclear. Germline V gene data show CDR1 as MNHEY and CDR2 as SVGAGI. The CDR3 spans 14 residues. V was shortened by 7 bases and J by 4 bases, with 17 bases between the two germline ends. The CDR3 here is CASTPSGRQYEQYF. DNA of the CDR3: TGTGCCAGCACCCCATCGGGCAGGCAGTACGAGCAGTACTTC.